The 10 T cell receptor beta chains in this list originate from one sample, sequenced in a study of blood T cell repertoires in COVID-19. Clones were read by immunoSEQ multiplex PCR, and TCRdb kept only the in-frame ones, dropping some. Of about 130,000 clones listed, approximately 82% are singletons. Sequencing was performed on peripheral blood. The receptors originated from a man aged 40-55 years with active or convalescent COVID-19.

The chain's CDR3 is CASSQQGPMNTEAFF. The CDR3 DNA sequence: TGTGCCAGCAGTCAACAGGGCCCCATGAACACTGAAGCTTTCTTT. V and J are TRBV6-2 or TRBV6-3 and TRBJ1-1; possibly TRBD1 for D (6 bases). The CDR3 totals 15 residues. The ends were cut back, 5 bases at V and 0 bases at J, with 13 bases in the middle. CDR1 and CDR2 from the germline V gene are MNHEY and SVGEGT.

The V call is TRBV6-5, the J call TRBJ2-1; TRBD1 agrees at 7 bases. The CDR3 loop spans 14 amino acids. Trimming at V came to 6 bases and at J to 0 bases, leaving 2 bases not matched to a gene. CDR1 is MNHEY and CDR2 is SVGAGI in the germline V gene. CDR3 sequence reads: CASRRDSSYNEQFF. As DNA, the CDR3 is TGTGCCAGCAGGAGGGACAGCTCCTACAATGAGCAGTTCTTC.

This rearrangement joins TRBV5-4 to TRBJ2-1; no firm D call. The CDR3 length is 13 residues. Between the trimmed V and J ends, which lost 4 bases and 4 bases, there was a span of 9 bases. Germline values: CDR1 SGHNT, CDR2 YYREEE (reference sequence). CDR3 nucleotides: TGTGCCAGCAGCCCCCCCTCTTACAATGAGCAGTTCTTC. Protein sequence: CASSPPSYNEQFF. Together with reference TRBV5-4 and TRBJ2-1, the CDR3 gives the full variable domain: ETGVTQSPTHLIKTRGQQVTLRCSSQSGHNTVSWYQQALGQGPQFIFQYYREEENGRGNFPPRFSGLQFPNYSSELNVNALELDDSALYLCASSPPSYNEQFFGPGTRLTVL.

The rearrangement joins TRBV12-2 to TRBJ1-5. TRBV12-2 is annotated as a pseudogene. This CDR3 spans 12 amino acids. The CDR3 loop is CASRLIPRPQHF. As DNA, the CDR3 is TGTGCAAGTCGCTTAATACCTAGGCCCCAGCATTTT.

The rearrangement joins TRBV10-2 to TRBJ1-5, with D tentatively TRBD1 (5 bases). Looked up from germline, CDR1 is WSHSY and CDR2 is SAAADI. V lost 5 bases and J 15 bases, leaving 17 bases between the germline ends. This CDR3 spans 12 amino acids. CDR3 sequence: CASSSDGGGRHF. The CDR3 nucleotides are TGCGCCAGCAGTTCCGATGGGGGAGGGCGGCATTTT.

This chain joins TRBV10-1 and TRBJ2-2; TRBD1 matches at 7 bases. From germline, CDR1 is WNHNN and CDR2 SYGVQD (reference sequence). With 6 bases clipped from V and 6 bases from J, the junction kept 10 bases outside the gene matches. The CDR3 extends over 15 amino acids. This CDR3 reads CASSRSGTESGELFF. The CDR3, as DNA: TGCGCCAGCAGCCGGTCCGGGACAGAATCCGGGGAGCTGTTTTTT.

The chain combines TRBV19 with TRBJ2-7, with 9 bases lining up with TRBD1. Germline CDR1 and CDR2: LNHDA and SQIVND (reference sequence). J was trimmed by 5 bases and V by 5 bases; bases with no gene match: 13. This CDR3 is built from 16 residues. In DNA form, the CDR3 reads TGTGCCAGTAGTCAGCTTCCGGGACAGGGATATAACGAGCAGTACTTC. It yields the protein CASSQLPGQGYNEQYF.

The V call is TRBV7-2, the J call TRBJ1-5; TRBD1 matches at 7 bases. Germline V gives CDR1 SGHTA, CDR2 FQGNSA. The CDR3 contains 15 residues. Trimming removed 1 base from V and 2 bases from J; junction bases left unmatched: 2. CDR3 coding DNA: TGTGCCAGCAGCTTAGAGGGGGCCGGCAATCAGCCCCAGCATTTT. Translated, it gives CASSLEGAGNQPQHF.

V usage is TRBV10-3 and J usage is TRBJ2-6; TRBD1 might be the D (5 bases). The CDR3 loop spans 18 amino acids. CDR1 and CDR2 from the germline V gene are ENHRY and SYGVKD. V shed 3 bases and J shed 0 bases, with 15 bases lying between them. CDR3 bases: TGTGCCATCAGTGACAGGGTTGCCCCCCGCTCTGGGGCCAACGTCCTGACTTTC. This sequence encodes CAISDRVAPRSGANVLTF.

In nucleotides, the CDR3 is TGTGCCAGTAGTATGGGACAGGGGTATGCAGATACGCAGTATTTT. Protein: CASSMGQGYADTQYF. The rearrangement joins TRBV19 to TRBJ2-3; 10 bases map to TRBD1. The trim removed 3 bases at V and 4 bases at J, leaving 4 bases unmatched. The CDR3 loop spans 15 amino acids. Germline V gene lookup returns CDR1 LNHDA and CDR2 SQIVND (reference sequence).